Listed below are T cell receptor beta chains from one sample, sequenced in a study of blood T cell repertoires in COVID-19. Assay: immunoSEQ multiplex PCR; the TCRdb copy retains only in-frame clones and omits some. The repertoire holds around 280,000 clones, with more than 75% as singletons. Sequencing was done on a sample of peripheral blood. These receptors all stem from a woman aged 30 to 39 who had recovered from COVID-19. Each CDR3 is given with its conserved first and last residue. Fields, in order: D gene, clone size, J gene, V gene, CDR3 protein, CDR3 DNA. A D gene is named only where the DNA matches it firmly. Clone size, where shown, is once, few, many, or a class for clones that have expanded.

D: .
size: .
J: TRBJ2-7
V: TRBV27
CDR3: CASSLSGVGLTYEQYF
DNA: TGTGCCAGCAGTTTATCAGGCGTCGGACTTACCTACGAGCAGTACTTC

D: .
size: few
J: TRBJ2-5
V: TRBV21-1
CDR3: CASSEKTGIGETQYF
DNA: TGTGCCAGCAGTGAGAAGACAGGGATTGGAGAGACCCAGTACTTC

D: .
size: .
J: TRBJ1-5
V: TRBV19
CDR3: CASSINSYSNQPQHF
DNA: TGTGCCAGTAGTATTAACAGCTATAGCAATCAGCCCCAGCATTTT

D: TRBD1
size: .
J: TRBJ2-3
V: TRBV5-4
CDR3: CASSLRQGRGTDTQYF
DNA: TGTGCCAGCAGCTTGAGACAGGGTAGGGGCACAGATACGCAGTATTTT

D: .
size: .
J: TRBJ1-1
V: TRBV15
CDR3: CATSRDNGQAFF
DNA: TGTGCCACCAGCAGAGATAATGGGCAAGCTTTCTTT

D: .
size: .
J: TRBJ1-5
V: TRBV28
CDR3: CASSLSPLDQPQHF
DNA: TGTGCCAGCAGTTTATCCCCCCTCGATCAGCCCCAGCATTTT

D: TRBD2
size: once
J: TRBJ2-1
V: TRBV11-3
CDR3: CASSLYGAGGPSYNEQFF
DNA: TGTGCCAGCAGCTTATACGGGGCGGGAGGGCCGTCCTACAATGAGCAGTTCTTC

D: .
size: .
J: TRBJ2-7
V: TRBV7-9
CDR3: CASGGKGYEQYF
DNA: TGTGCCAGCGGAGGGAAAGGCTACGAGCAGTACTTC

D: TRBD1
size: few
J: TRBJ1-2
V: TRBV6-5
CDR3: CASRPGQGVYGYTF
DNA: TGTGCCAGCAGGCCGGGACAGGGAGTCTATGGCTACACCTTC

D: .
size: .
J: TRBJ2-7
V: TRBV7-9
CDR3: CASSTTVPEQYF
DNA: TGTGCCAGCAGCACGACAGTCCCCGAGCAGTACTTC

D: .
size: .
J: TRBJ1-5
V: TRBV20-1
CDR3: CSASPRGGGRGNQPQHF
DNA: TGCAGTGCTAGTCCGCGGGGAGGGGGAAGGGGCAATCAGCCCCAGCATTTT

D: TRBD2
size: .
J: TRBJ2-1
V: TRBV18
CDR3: CASSPRLAGVDEQFF
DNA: TGTGCCAGCTCACCGAGACTAGCGGGAGTCGATGAGCAGTTCTTC

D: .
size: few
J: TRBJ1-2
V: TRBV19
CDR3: CASSIPTWGYTF
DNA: TGTGCCAGTAGTATACCGACATGGGGCTACACCTTC

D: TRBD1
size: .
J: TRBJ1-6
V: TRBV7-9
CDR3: CASSPDRPSSYNSPLHF
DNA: TGTGCCAGCAGCCCGGACAGGCCGAGCTCCTATAATTCACCCCTCCACTTT

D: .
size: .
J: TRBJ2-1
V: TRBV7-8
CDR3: CASSTAGWSYNEQFF
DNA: TGTGCCAGCAGCACGGCAGGGTGGTCCTACAATGAGCAGTTCTTC

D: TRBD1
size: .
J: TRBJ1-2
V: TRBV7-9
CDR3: CASSSGGDTYGYTF
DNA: TGTGCCAGCAGCTCAGGGGGTGACACCTATGGCTACACCTTC

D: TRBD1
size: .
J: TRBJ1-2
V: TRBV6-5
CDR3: CASIGGQGTYGYTF
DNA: TGTGCCAGCATCGGAGGACAGGGGACCTATGGCTACACCTTC

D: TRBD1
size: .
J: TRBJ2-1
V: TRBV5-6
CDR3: CASTLGQGWSEQFF
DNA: TGTGCCAGCACCTTGGGACAGGGATGGAGTGAGCAGTTCTTC

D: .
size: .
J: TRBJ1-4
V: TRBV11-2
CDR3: CASSLDGGWSEYEKLFF
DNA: TGTGCCAGCAGCTTAGACGGGGGGTGGTCAGAGTATGAAAAACTGTTTTTT

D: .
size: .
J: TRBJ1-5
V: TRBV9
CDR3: CASSPEGVNQPQHF
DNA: TGTGCCAGCAGCCCCGAAGGGGTGAATCAGCCCCAGCATTTT

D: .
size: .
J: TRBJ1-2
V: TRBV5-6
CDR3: CASSGGVSKVYGYTF
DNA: TGTGCCAGCAGCGGGGGGGTCAGCAAAGTCTACGGCTACACCTTC

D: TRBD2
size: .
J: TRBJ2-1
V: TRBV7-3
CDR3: CASSTSGSNEQFF
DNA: TGTGCCAGCAGCACTAGCGGGAGCAATGAGCAGTTCTTC

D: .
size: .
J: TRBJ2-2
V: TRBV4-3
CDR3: CASGANTGELFF
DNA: TGCGCCAGTGGAGCGAACACCGGGGAGCTGTTTTTT

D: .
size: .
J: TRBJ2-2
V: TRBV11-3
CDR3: CASSQGYKSGELFF
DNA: TGTGCCAGCAGCCAGGGCTATAAGTCCGGGGAGCTGTTTTTT

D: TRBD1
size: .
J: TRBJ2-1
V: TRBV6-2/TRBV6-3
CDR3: CASSYINPGTGADNEQFF
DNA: TGTGCCAGCAGTTACATCAATCCCGGGACAGGGGCCGACAATGAGCAGTTCTTC

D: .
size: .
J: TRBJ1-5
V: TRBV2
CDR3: CASSEEGGLYQPQHF
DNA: TGTGCCAGCAGTGAGGAGGGAGGGTTATATCAGCCCCAGCATTTT

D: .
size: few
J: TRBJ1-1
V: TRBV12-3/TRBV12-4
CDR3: CASSLSAGVGAFF
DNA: TGTGCCAGCAGTTTGTCGGCCGGGGTTGGGGCTTTCTTT

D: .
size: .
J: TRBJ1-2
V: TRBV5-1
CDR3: CASSDDGSYGYTF
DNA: TGCGCCAGCAGCGACGACGGGTCCTATGGCTACACCTTC

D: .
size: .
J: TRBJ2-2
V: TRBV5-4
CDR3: CASSSPSGTGELFF
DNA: TGTGCCAGCAGCTCCCCGTCGGGCACCGGGGAGCTGTTTTTT

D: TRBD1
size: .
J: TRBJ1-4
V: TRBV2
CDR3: CASRSRDREFGEKLFF
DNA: TGTGCCAGCAGGTCCCGGGACAGGGAGTTTGGAGAAAAACTGTTTTTT

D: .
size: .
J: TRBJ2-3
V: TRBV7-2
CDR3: CASSLEFWTSSTDTQYF
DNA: TGTGCCAGCAGCTTAGAATTTTGGACATCGAGCACAGATACGCAGTATTTT

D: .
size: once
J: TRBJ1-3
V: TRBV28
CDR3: CASTKPGLSGNTIYF
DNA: TGTGCCAGCACAAAACCGGGTCTCTCTGGAAACACCATATATTTT

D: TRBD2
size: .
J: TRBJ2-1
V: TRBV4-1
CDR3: CASSQVRGGPYNEQFF
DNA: TGCGCCAGCAGCCAAGTCCGGGGGGGACCTTACAATGAGCAGTTCTTC

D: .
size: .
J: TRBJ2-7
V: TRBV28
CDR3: CASSLLALGQYF
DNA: TGTGCCAGCAGTTTACTAGCGCTCGGGCAGTACTTC

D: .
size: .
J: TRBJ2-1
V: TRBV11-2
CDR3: CASSPGSAYNEQFF
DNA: TGTGCCAGCAGCCCCGGTTCGGCCTACAATGAGCAGTTCTTC

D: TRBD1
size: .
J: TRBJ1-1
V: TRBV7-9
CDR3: CASSFLGTGASDTEAFF
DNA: TGTGCCAGCAGCTTTCTTGGGACAGGGGCGTCGGACACTGAAGCTTTCTTT

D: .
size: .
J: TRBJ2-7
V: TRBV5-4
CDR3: CASSHSAGADYEQYF
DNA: TGTGCCAGCAGCCACTCCGCAGGGGCCGATTACGAGCAGTACTTC

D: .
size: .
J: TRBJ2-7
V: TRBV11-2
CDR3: CASKKGSGRGYEQYF
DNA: TGTGCCAGCAAGAAGGGCTCTGGAAGGGGCTACGAGCAGTACTTC

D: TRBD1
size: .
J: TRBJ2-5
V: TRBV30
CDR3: CAWATGGNSQETQYF
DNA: TGTGCCTGGGCTACAGGGGGCAATTCTCAAGAGACCCAGTACTTC

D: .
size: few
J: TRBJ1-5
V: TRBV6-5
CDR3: CASNPTAASNQPQHF
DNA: TGTGCCAGCAACCCGACAGCCGCCTCAAATCAGCCCCAGCATTTT

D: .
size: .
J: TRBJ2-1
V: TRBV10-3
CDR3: CATEQGIEQFF
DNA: TGTGCCACAGAACAGGGTATTGAGCAGTTCTTC

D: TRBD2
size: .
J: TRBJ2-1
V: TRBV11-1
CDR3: CASSPMGTSGGEQFF
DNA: TGTGCCAGCAGCCCGATGGGGACTAGCGGGGGTGAGCAGTTCTTC

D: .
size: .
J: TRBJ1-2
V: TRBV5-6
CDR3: CASSQDSNSGYTF
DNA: TGTGCCAGCAGCCAAGACAGCAATTCTGGCTACACCTTC